This T cell receptor (beta chain) originates from a study of beta chain features in type 1 diabetes. Points from the study as a whole: Amplification by PCR could prefer shorter templates, with the same effect in patients and controls.

The isolated RNA, all of it, was reverse transcribed, so expressed TCRB transcripts were what got sequenced. Assay used: immunoSEQ multiplex PCR; TCRdb lists only in-frame clones, some missing. Here the sample spans 400,000 to 550,000 clones, approximately 10% being singletons. This CDR3 spans 12 amino acids. The V and J ends lost 4 bases and 5 bases respectively, with 11 bases between them. Germline V gene lookup returns CDR1 SQVTM and CDR2 ANQGSEA. This clone was observed a few times. Antigen: not known. V and J are TRBV29-1 and TRBJ2-5; possible D gene TRBD2, 7 bases. Material for sequencing was naive CD4+ T cells from blood. The sequence was collected from a woman between 18 and 29 years old in good health. As DNA, the CDR3 is TGCAGCGTTGCGGGGGGCGCGGAGACCCAGTACTTC. Its translation: CSVAGGAETQYF.